This TCR beta chain comes out of a study of blood T cell repertoires in COVID-19. At the level of the study: Donors in the United States, Italy and Spain gave samples during acute or convalescent COVID-19. T cells, B-cell-depleted T cells, or PBMCs provided the cDNA or gDNA that served as material.

Authors' processing steps: Reference gene primer amplification yielded estimated nucleated cell counts. Clones were read by immunoSEQ multiplex PCR, and TCRdb kept only the in-frame ones, dropping some. The V and J calls and clone size come from that table; D and trimming were worked out from the DNA. The sample lists around 150,000 clones, almost 85% occurring once. This CDR3 region has 12 residues. The V gene lost 2 bases and the J gene lost 3 bases, with 8 bases spanning the gap. Looked up from germline, CDR1 is SQVTM and CDR2 is ANQGSEA. The chain combines TRBV29-1 with TRBJ2-7; D remains unclear. The TCR sequence derives from an elderly woman with acute or convalescent COVID-19. Sequencing was performed on peripheral blood. The CDR3 DNA sequence: TGCAGCGTTGAACTGAGGAACTACGAGCAGTACTTC. Translating it yields CSVELRNYEQYF.